This T cell receptor beta chain comes out of a study of long-term antiretroviral therapy in people with HIV. Study results and caveats: Relative to control repertoires, HIV repertoires exhibited narrower CDR3 length ranges. Pre-ART clonal expansion yielded clones that dominated the repertoire at all time points. Transplant donor controls retained higher diversity, though diversity increased after ART.

At survey level, the immunoSEQ assay was run in its v3.0 version. Each sample had sequencing targeting 40,000-50,000 T-cell genomes. Clones were read by immunoSEQ multiplex PCR, and TCRdb kept only the in-frame ones, dropping some. In the table there are roughly 23,000 clones, approximately 84% of which are singletons. Concerning this clone itself: No antigen is known for it.

This CDR3 contains 16 residues. Per the germline V gene, CDR1 is LGHNA and CDR2 is YNFKEQ. V dropped 1 base and J dropped 4; count of bases not matched to a gene: 6. This TCR was recovered from a man aged 25-40 years with HIV. The chain has TRBV4-2 and TRBJ1-5; 8 bases line up with TRBD1. The sequencing used unsorted PBMCs, collected roughly 6.2 years after starting antiretroviral therapy. Here the CDR3 DNA reads TGTGCCAGCAGCCAAGTAGGGACAGGACGGAATCAGCCCCAGCATTTT. Translating it yields CASSQVGTGRNQPQHF.